This T cell receptor (beta chain) was recovered during a study of shared clonotypes between healthy human individuals (dated by TCRdb to the early 2020s). Study-level background: The cohort included a few men and a couple of women between 18 and 49 years of age. Per donor, leukapheresis produced somewhere between about 0.94 and 9.5 billion PBMCs. Different laboratories and diverse techniques were used to prepare libraries and sequence TCR repertoires, to increase sequencing depth and limit assay-specific biases. For each donor, three plates each were used for CD4 naive and CD4 memory, two plates were used for CD8 naive, and one plate was used for CD8 memory. To estimate repertoire size and how much clonotype sharing occurs between individuals, the study deeply sequenced the blood TCR repertoires of roughly 5 healthy adults.

The research as a whole found: Clonotypes shared by all four sorted-subset donors showed higher generation probabilities than non-shared clonotypes. Naive subsets generally had larger estimated clonotype richness than memory subsets. Because the study included only a small number of donors, the genetic and exposure-history diversity represented was limited. About 5% of naive CD4, 3.5% of naive CD8, approximately 2.2% of memory CD4, and around 0.42% of memory CD8 clonotypes were shared across several donors. Sampling was restricted to blood, and TCR repertoires in tissues likely differ from the TCR repertoires found in blood. Pairwise subsampling indicated that sequencing depth was expected to affect the degree of clonotype sharing among donors. Rarefaction of sorted-subset datasets indicated incomplete sequencing despite the large sequencing depth.

TCR CDR3 regions were amplified from genomic DNA by multiplex PCR using the deep immunoSEQ assay. Extracted genomic DNA from each cell subset was distributed evenly across all wells of several immunoSEQ 96-well plates, and each plate was treated as a replicate. For sorted subsets, about 200 ng genomic DNA, equal to 30,000 to 35,000 T cell genomes, was loaded into each replicate PCR. Purified libraries were quantified with a Qubit 3.0 fluorometer, sized on a Bioanalyzer 2100, and re-quantified with the KAPA Library Quantification kit. Every immunoSEQ 96-well plate was sequenced on a dedicated single-read 150-cycle Illumina NextSeq 550 flow cell. The authors processed their data as follows. Because the immunoSEQ output held only junctional sequences and lacked quality scores, the filtering could not match the filtering applied to full-length reads. Sequences were annotated with PyIR, a Python wrapper for IgBLAST v1.9, using IMGT germline references to assign V/J genes and CDR3. Reads were filtered out if the reads had weak V/J assignments (E-value above 1e-6), no CDR3, stop codons, out-of-frame junctions, or ambiguous translated residues. V3J clonotypes were defined as sequences sharing an identical inferred V gene, J gene, and CDR3 amino acid sequence. Percentage overlap between repertoires was computed as shared unique clonotypes divided by the size of the smaller repertoire. RTK rarefaction, the Chao1 estimator, and Recon v2.1 estimates of unobserved clonotypes were used to assess repertoire richness. Generation probabilities were computed with OLGA for all TCRbeta clonotypes obtained by the gDNA method from several donors. TCRdb took this table from immuneACCESS and kept in-frame rearrangements with V and J called. Such tables lack part of the clones; where checked against another copy, unresolved V genes explain under half of the gap, and the rest is unexplained. For V, J and clone size, that table is used; D and trimming come from the DNA. Here the sample has under 2.5 million clones; about 90% occur a single time. The ten largest make up approximately 0.39% of the sample.

Of note for this clone: Its antigen remains undetermined. Base-call qualities are not available, and no considerably larger clone is one nucleotide away.

The CDR3 spans 12 residues, from the cysteine through the phenylalanine. Just the 36-base CDR3 DNA is kept, in frame starting at base 1. Deletion took 3 bases off V and 4 bases off J, with a span of 9 bases between the germline ends. From a lookup of the germline V gene (reference sequence), CDR1 and CDR2 are GTSNPN and SVGIG. The donors were healthy, HIV-negative adults with no recently reported acute infections or vaccinations. Every donor was a Caucasian adult living in Nashville, Tennessee, USA. CD4+ T cells were enriched through magnetic negative selection, after which naive cells were positively selected on CD45RA and the remaining negative fraction served as the memory subset. After blood collection by leukapheresis, PBMCs were isolated using Ficoll-Histopaque density gradient centrifugation and then cryopreserved in the vapor phase of liquid nitrogen. Analytical flow cytometry was used to check the purity and quantity of each magnetically sorted T cell population. Genomic DNA was isolated from each sorted fraction and quantified by UV absorbance on a Nanodrop 2000c.

The chain links TRBV30 with TRBJ2-5; D gene: possibly TRBD1, on 5 matching bases. The sequence came from a man between 18 and 29 years old in good health. Some clones in this sample may be carry-over from other donors' samples. What was sequenced was naive CD4+ T cells from PBMCs. The sample's cell subset or site label, in plain terms: CD45RA+ positively selected. The CDR3 loop reads CAWRRQGETQYF. The DNA is TGTGCCTGGAGGCGGCAGGGAGAGACCCAGTACTTC.